Following are 22 T cell receptor beta chains from one sample sequenced in a study of spatial heterogeneity in lung cancer. General study results and limits: Within tumors, counts of expanded alpha and beta TCRs tracked tumor mutation counts.

Regarding time point: sample taken at primary tumor resection. Their cognate antigens are unknown. From the 5' RACE reads, TCRdb called clonotypes with MiXCR, one entry per CDR3 protein. Of fewer than 20,000 distinct CDR3 sequences in the sample, 5.5% to 6.5% were seen once. The source was lung tumor tissue, collected at surgery. Every receptor here comes from a female donor with early-stage non-small cell lung cancer.

This clonotype appeared many times. The chain is built from TRBV20-1 and TRBJ1-6, with 8 bases fitting TRBD1. Germline V gives CDR1 DFQATT, CDR2 SNEGSKA (reference sequence). V shed 3 bases, J shed 8 bases, and the junction held 6 bases outside the gene matches. The CDR3 contains 14 residues. The CDR3 DNA reads TGCAGTGCTAGTTACGGACAGGGCGATTCACCCCTCCACTTT. It specifies CSASYGQGDSPLHF.

This clonotype was counted ten times or more. The genes are TRBV27 and TRBJ2-7; D perhaps matches TRBD1 (5 bases). This CDR3 is built from 14 residues. Germline CDR1 and CDR2: MNHEY and SMNVEV (reference sequence). V shed 6 bases and J shed 2 bases, with 14 bases lying between them. CDR3 loop: CASSGRVPPYEQYF. In DNA, the CDR3 is TGTGCCAGCAGCGGCAGGGTCCCTCCCTACGAGCAGTACTTC.

This clonotype has at least ten counts. In DNA form, the CDR3 reads TGTGCCAGCAGCTTAGGGACAGGGGCCTACAATGAGCAGTTCTTC. Its protein product is CASSLGTGAYNEQFF. The rearrangement joins TRBV11-2 to TRBJ2-1; 9 nucleotides agree with TRBD1. The CDR3 is made up of 15 amino acids. Germline V lookup: CDR1 SGHAT, CDR2 FQNNGV. V lost 1 base to trimming and J lost 2 bases; unmatched junction nucleotides: 0.

By proportion, this clonotype is medium-sized. This chain connects TRBV6-7 to TRBJ1-1; no clear D. TRBV6-7 is known as an ORF, though its function is uncertain. The CDR3 consists of 15 residues. V was clipped by 0 bases and J by 1 base, with 9 bases between them. CDR3 nucleotide sequence: TGTGCCAGCAGTTACTCGAACCAGAAGAACACTGAAGCTTTCTTT. The encoded protein is CASSYSNQKNTEAFF.

This clonotype was recorded at least ten times. V usage is TRBV6-1 and J usage is TRBJ2-6; the D gene is possibly TRBD1 (7 bases). The CDR3 has 21 residues. Per the germline V gene, CDR1 is MNHNS and CDR2 is SASEGT. V was trimmed by 5 bases and J by 1 base, leaving 27 bases between them. The CDR3 sequence is CASSRDLGHRGPLSGANVLTF. The CDR3 nucleotides read TGTGCCAGCAGTCGGGACTTAGGCCACAGGGGTCCACTTTCTGGGGCCAACGTCCTGACTTTC.

At least ten counts were recorded for this clonotype. The J gene is TRBJ1-1, the V gene TRBV29-1; 9 positions agree with TRBD1. V shed 0 bases, J shed 6 bases, and the junction held 2 bases outside the gene matches. Looked up from germline, CDR1 is SQVTM and CDR2 is ANQGSEA. The CDR3 is 13 amino acids. The CDR3 nucleotides read TGCAGCGTTGAAGATAGACAGGGGGCTGAAGCTTTCTTT. Its translation: CSVEDRQGAEAFF.

This clonotype showed up many times. The rearrangement joins TRBV7-9 to TRBJ1-5; 9 bases align to TRBD1. CDR1 is SEHNR, CDR2 FQNEAQ, per germline (reference sequence). V was clipped by 6 bases and J by 2 bases; unmatched bases: 11. The CDR3 runs to 17 residues. CDR3 DNA: TGTGCCAGCAGAAATGGGGACAGGGTGAATTGCAATCAGCCCCAGCATTTT. Translated, it gives CASRNGDRVNCNQPQHF.

At least ten counts were recorded for this clonotype. V usage is TRBV7-3 and J usage is TRBJ2-5, with unresolved D. From germline, CDR1 is SGHTA and CDR2 FQGTGA. This CDR3 spans 13 amino acids. V was pared by 1 base and J by 4 bases, with 7 bases between. This CDR3 is CASSLIWGETQYF. The CDR3 nucleotides are TGTGCCAGCAGCTTAATTTGGGGAGAGACCCAGTACTTC.

This clonotype came up many times. CDR3 coding DNA: TGTGCCAGCAGCTTAGGGGGGACAGGGGGCGATGAGCAGTTCTTC. The encoded protein is CASSLGGTGGDEQFF. The chain uses TRBV7-2 and TRBJ2-1; 12 nucleotides align to TRBD1. V trimming: 1 base; J trimming: 8 bases; junction bases outside the gene matches: 3. Germline loops: CDR1 SGHTA, CDR2 FQGNSA. CDR3 size: 15 residues.

This clonotype has at least ten counts. The chain has TRBV5-1 and TRBJ2-1, with D uncertain. Trimming took 2 bases from V and 2 from J, leaving 11 bases between them. Germline assignment: CDR1 SGHRS and CDR2 YFSETQ. The CDR3 spans 15 residues. For the CDR3, the DNA is TGCGCCAGCAGCTTCGCGGTAGGAACCTACAATGAGCAGTTCTTC. This translates into CASSFAVGTYNEQFF.

This clonotype appeared many times. The rearrangement joins TRBV20-1 to TRBJ2-4; TRBD2 aligns across 7 bases. J gave up 1 base and V 1 base, and 13 bases lay outside the gene matches. CDR3 size: 18 residues. Germline V lookup: CDR1 DFQATT, CDR2 SNEGSKA (reference sequence). The CDR3 is CSARASQGGRRAKNIQYF. The CDR3 region has the DNA TGCAGTGCTAGAGCCAGTCAGGGCGGGAGAAGGGCCAAAAACATTCAGTACTTC.

Ten or more counts support this clonotype. The gene calls are TRBV4-2 and TRBJ2-1, with TRBD2 matching 8 bases. Germline trimming cut 4 bases from V and 4 bases from J; bases unmatched to any gene: 9. Per germline, CDR1 LGHNA and CDR2 YNFKEQ. The CDR3 consists of 16 residues. CDR3 region: CASSRAAGEGYNEQFF. The CDR3 nucleotides are TGTGCCAGCAGCCGCGCAGCGGGAGAAGGGTACAATGAGCAGTTCTTC.

In this sample, this clonotype turned up many times. The rearrangement links TRBV6-6 to TRBJ1-1, with 7 nucleotides matching TRBD1. The germline gives CDR1 MNHNY, CDR2 SVGAGI (reference sequence). The CDR3 contains 12 residues. J was trimmed by 9 bases and V by 6 bases; bases with no gene match: 7. CDR3 sequence reads: CASRRQGGKAFF. The CDR3 bases are TGTGCCAGCAGGCGACAGGGAGGTAAAGCTTTCTTT.

The chain couples TRBV15 to TRBJ2-5, with D possibly TRBD2 on 6 matching bases. CDR1 is LNHNV and CDR2 is YYDKDF in the germline V gene (reference sequence). This CDR3 is built from 16 residues. Trimming left V 7 bases short and J 5 bases short, with 23 bases between. The CDR3: CATTLKVFVGGETQYF. DNA for the CDR3: TGTGCCACCACCTTGAAGGTGTTTGTCGGAGGGGAGACCCAGTACTTC.

This clonotype was counted ten times or more. CDR3 in amino acids: CAAKTGYSTDTQYF. CDR3 coding DNA: TGTGCCGCCAAGACAGGATATAGCACAGATACGCAGTATTTT. V is TRBV10-3 and J is TRBJ2-3; D may be TRBD1 (6 bases). The CDR3 has 14 amino acids. Germline lookup yields CDR1 ENHRY and CDR2 SYGVKD. The ends were cut back, 11 bases at V and 0 bases at J, with 15 bases in the middle.

This clonotype ranks as medium-sized. This sequence joins TRBV6-5 and TRBJ2-5, with 7 bases identical to TRBD1. V shed 6 bases and J 5 bases; nucleotides not matched to a gene: 6. The CDR3 is 13 amino acids. The germline gives CDR1 MNHEY, CDR2 SVGAGI. This CDR3 is CASRNTGAETQYF. The DNA for the CDR3 is TGTGCCAGCAGAAATACAGGGGCGGAGACCCAGTACTTC.

As to this clonotype: A much larger clone lies a single base off, so this may be a read error. Likely a read error: the CDR3 ends without its conserved phenylalanine or tryptophan. This chain's CDR3 is CSATSQGGGTEAFS. The CDR3, as DNA: TGCAGTGCTACATCGCAGGGGGGGGGCACTGAAGCTTTCTCT. J is TRBJ1-1 and V is TRBV20-1; 7 bases are a match to TRBD1. Trimming at V came to 4 bases and at J to 4 bases, leaving 9 bases not matched to a gene. CDR1 and CDR2 (germline): DFQATT, SNEGSKA (reference sequence). The CDR3 is 14 residues long.

By share, this clonotype counts as medium-sized. The chain joins TRBV5-1 to TRBJ1-1; 7 bases are shared with TRBD1. Unmatched junction bases numbered 6, after V lost 4 bases and J lost 0 bases. Germline V gene lookup returns CDR1 SGHRS and CDR2 YFSETQ. The CDR3 consists of 15 residues. The CDR3 nucleotides read TGCGCCAGCAGCCGAACGGGACAGATGAACACTGAAGCTTTCTTT. It encodes CASSRTGQMNTEAFF.

This clonotype appeared many times. The CDR3 DNA reads TGCGCCAGCAGCTTTCCCAGCGACGAGCAGTACTTC. Protein sequence: CASSFPSDEQYF. The V call is TRBV5-1, the J call TRBJ2-7; unclear D gene. The CDR3 is 12 residues long. CDR1 and CDR2 (germline): SGHRS, YFSETQ. V was shortened by 2 bases and J by 5 bases, with 8 bases between the two germline ends.

This clonotype was seen a handful of times. The chain carries TRBV20-1 and TRBJ2-1; possible D gene TRBD2, 6 bases. CDR3 length: 14 residues. Germline lookup yields CDR1 DFQATT and CDR2 SNEGSKA (reference sequence). V dropped 6 bases and J dropped 9 bases, with 21 bases sitting between them. For the CDR3, the DNA is TGCAGTGCCTTAGGCGGGGTCCGGCACGGTGAGCAGTTCTTC. Amino acid sequence: CSALGGVRHGEQFF.

The sample holds many counts of this clonotype. CDR3 protein: CASSAQGGGLYEQYF. CDR3 DNA sequence: TGTGCCAGCAGTGCACAAGGGGGCGGACTATACGAGCAGTACTTC. This chain connects TRBV2 to TRBJ2-7; D perhaps matches TRBD1 (7 bases). The CDR3 spans 15 residues. V lost 4 bases, J lost 4 bases, and 17 bases lay in between. Germline V gene sequence: CDR1 SNHLY, CDR2 FYNNEI.

This clonotype was counted at least ten times. The chain has TRBV20-1 and TRBJ2-1; D gene uncertain. V gave up 0 bases and J gave up 9 bases, with 9 bases separating them. Germline V CDR1 and CDR2: DFQATT, SNEGSKA (reference sequence). This CDR3 is 12 amino acids long. The CDR3 nucleotides read TGCAGTGCTAGAGATGAGGCCAGTGAGCAGTTCTTC. Translated: CSARDEASEQFF.